The 20 T cell receptor beta chains in this list originate from one sample, sequenced in a study of CD8 T cells in Susac syndrome. Reverse transcription of about 0.5 to 1 ug RNA was carried out with random hexamers. TCRdb re-analysed the immunoSEQ multiplex PCR reads in MiXCR, keeping a single row per CDR3 protein. The data contain around 170,000 distinct CDR3 sequences, approximately 94% of them singletons. Sequencing was carried out using CD4+ T cells from PBMCs. These TCRs come from a human donor with Susac syndrome.

The chain couples TRBV15 to TRBJ2-1; TRBD1 is a possible D gene (6 bases). Per germline, CDR1 LNHNV and CDR2 YYDKDF (reference sequence). Trimming pared 6 bases from V and 10 bases from J, leaving 10 bases between. This CDR3 is built from 11 residues. The CDR3 DNA is TGTGCCACCAGGGGTGGGGGCGAGCAGTTCTTC. This codes for CATRGGGEQFF.

This chain joins TRBV20-1 and TRBJ2-5; 7 nucleotides line up with TRBD2. The germline gives CDR1 DFQATT, CDR2 SNEGSKA (reference sequence). There are 14 residues in the CDR3. Trimming at V came to 6 bases and at J to 4 bases, leaving 11 bases not matched to a gene. Written as DNA, the CDR3 is TGCAGTGCCGACCCCGGGACTAAGTCAGAGACCCAGTACTTC. This sequence encodes CSADPGTKSETQYF.

This chain uses TRBV20-1 with TRBJ1-1, with D hard to call. The V end lost 8 bases, the J end lost 1 base, and 11 bases lay between the germline ends. CDR3 length: 12 residues. CDR1 and CDR2 (germline): DFQATT, SNEGSKA (reference sequence). The CDR3 here is CSPSTGNTEAFF. The CDR3 DNA is TGCAGTCCCTCGACGGGGAACACTGAAGCTTTCTTT.

The rearrangement links TRBV12-5 to TRBJ1-6; D gene uncertain. The CDR3 has 15 amino acids. The V gene lost 0 bases and the J gene lost 3 bases, with 6 bases spanning the gap. Germline V gene lookup returns CDR1 LGHNT and CDR2 FRNRAP. The CDR3 loop reads CASGLVAGYNSPLHF. In nucleotides, the CDR3 is TGTGCTAGTGGTTTGGTTGCAGGCTATAATTCACCCCTCCACTTT. The complete variable domain, with remaining parts taken from reference TRBV12-5 and TRBJ1-6, reads DARVTQTPRHKVTEMGQEVTMRCQPILGHNTVFWYRQTMMQGLELLAYFRNRAPLDDSGMPKDRFSAEMPDATLATLKIQPSEPRDSAVYFCASGLVAGYNSPLHFGNGTRLTVT.

V is TRBV25-1 and J is TRBJ2-2; D might be TRBD2 (5 bases). Germline CDR1 and CDR2: MGHDK and SYGVNS. The V and J ends lost 4 bases and 6 bases respectively, with 18 bases between them. This CDR3 is 16 amino acids long. In DNA, the CDR3 is TGTGCCAGCAGTGGAGCGGTGCTGCACAATTCCGGGGAGCTGTTTTTT. It translates to CASSGAVLHNSGELFF. Filled out from reference TRBV25-1 and TRBJ2-2, the complete variable domain reads EADIYQTPRYLVIGTGKKITLECSQTMGHDKMYWYQQDPGMELHLIHYSYGVNSTEKGDLSSESTVSRIRTEHFPLTLESARPSHTSQYLCASSGAVLHNSGELFFGEGSRLTVL.

This chain connects TRBV20-1 to TRBJ2-3; the D is unclear. There are 12 residues in the CDR3. V lost 6 bases to trimming and J lost 1 base, with 8 bases between them. Germline-derived CDR1 and CDR2 are DFQATT and SNEGSKA (reference sequence). For the CDR3, the DNA is TGCAGTGCCCCGTTACGCACAGATACGCAGTATTTT. Its translation: CSAPLRTDTQYF.

The chain has TRBV25-1 and TRBJ2-7, with D maybe TRBD1 (5 bases). The germline V gene encodes CDR1 MGHDK and CDR2 SYGVNS. V lost 3 bases, J lost 3 bases, and 9 bases lay in between. CDR3 length: 13 amino acids. The CDR3 sequence: CASSDLQVYEQYF. The CDR3 DNA is TGTGCCAGCAGTGACTTACAGGTCTACGAGCAGTACTTC.

The rearrangement uses TRBV2 and TRBJ2-3; the D gene could be TRBD1 or TRBD2 (5 bases each). V was pared by 4 bases and J by 6 bases, with 8 bases between. The CDR3 has 12 amino acids. Germline V gene lookup returns CDR1 SNHLY and CDR2 FYNNEI. The CDR3 bases are TGTGCCAGCAGTGGAGGGGCCGATACGCAGTATTTT. This codes for CASSGGADTQYF.

The V gene is TRBV12-3 or TRBV12-4, the J gene TRBJ2-2; 10 bases match TRBD2. Unmatched junction bases numbered 10, after V lost 5 bases and J lost 7 bases. The CDR3 sequence is 16 residues long. In DNA, the CDR3 is TGTGCCAGCAGTCCTACAGCGGGGGGGCATGGCGGGGAGCTGTTTTTT. It translates to CASSPTAGGHGGELFF.

The chain recombines TRBV4-3 with TRBJ1-4; D not resolved. V was clipped by 0 bases and J by 7 bases, with 12 bases between them. Germline loops: CDR1 LGHNA, CDR2 YSLEER. This CDR3 has 15 residues. CDR3 sequence: CASSQEGRVGEKLFF. CDR3 sequence (DNA): TGCGCCAGCAGCCAAGAAGGAAGGGTGGGTGAAAAACTGTTTTTT.

The chain recombines TRBV13 with TRBJ1-6, with D maybe TRBD1 (5 bases). V lost 1 base and J lost 0, with 10 bases in between. The CDR3 has 17 residues. Germline lookup yields CDR1 PRHDT and CDR2 FYEKMQ (reference sequence). The CDR3 is CASSLAGISSYNSPLHF. CDR3 DNA sequence: TGTGCCAGCAGCTTAGCAGGGATTAGCTCCTATAATTCACCCCTCCACTTT.

The V gene is TRBV9, the J gene TRBJ1-2; D may be TRBD1 (5 bases). With 5 bases removed from V and 3 bases from J, the gap between germline ends came to 17 bases. Germline V gives CDR1 SGDLS, CDR2 YYNGEE. The CDR3 totals 15 residues. CDR3 residues: CASRRRQTGDYGYTF. CDR3 in DNA: TGTGCCAGCAGGAGACGACAGACGGGAGACTATGGCTACACCTTC.

V usage is TRBV19 and J usage is TRBJ2-3, with 9 nucleotides matching TRBD2. The CDR3 has 12 amino acids. Germline V gene data show CDR1 as LNHDA and CDR2 as SQIVND (reference sequence). V lost 4 bases and J lost 9; bases outside the gene matches: 2. The CDR3 sequence is CASSTTSGTQYF. The CDR3 coding sequence is TGTGCCAGTAGTACGACTAGCGGAACGCAGTATTTT.

This CDR3 is CASTPSPQRNTEAFF. The CDR3 bases are TGTGCCAGCACCCCCTCCCCACAACGGAACACTGAAGCTTTCTTT. V usage is TRBV6-1 and J usage is TRBJ1-1; D is uncertain. CDR3 length: 15 amino acids. The germline CDR1 and CDR2 sequences are MNHNS and SASEGT. With 7 bases removed from V and 1 base from J, the gap between germline ends came to 16 bases.

This chain joins TRBV3-1 and TRBJ1-1; TRBD1 might be the D (6 bases). This CDR3 is built from 15 residues. Germline lookup yields CDR1 LGHDT and CDR2 YNNKEL (reference sequence). V shed 7 bases and J shed 3 bases, with 18 bases lying between them. CDR3 sequence reads: CASTPWRGKDTEAFF. Here the CDR3 DNA reads TGTGCCAGCACTCCGTGGAGGGGGAAGGACACTGAAGCTTTCTTT.

The chain couples TRBV5-1 to TRBJ2-3; 10 bases map to TRBD2. The V segment lost 3 bases and the J segment 9 bases; nucleotides outside the gene matches: 13. The CDR3 is 16 amino acids. CDR1 SGHRS and CDR2 YFSETQ come from the germline V gene. The CDR3 DNA reads as TGCGCCAGCAGCTCCGGTCACGGGACTAGCGCGGGGACGCAGTATTTT. It yields the protein CASSSGHGTSAGTQYF.

This chain links TRBV18 with TRBJ1-5; D is undetermined. Trimming left V 0 bases short and J 0 bases short, with 9 bases between. CDR3 length: 16 amino acids. Per the germline V gene, CDR1 is KGHSH and CDR2 is LQKENI. The CDR3 loop is CASSPPGIFSNQPQHF. The CDR3 nucleotides read TGTGCCAGCTCACCACCTGGCATTTTTAGCAATCAGCCCCAGCATTTT.

The chain carries TRBV5-1 and TRBJ2-7; 8 nucleotides match TRBD2. The CDR3 loop spans 16 amino acids. J was trimmed by 2 bases and V by 4 bases; bases with no gene match: 11. Germline V lookup: CDR1 SGHRS, CDR2 YFSETQ. The CDR3, as DNA: TGCGCCAGCAGCCCCGGGGGAGCGGGGGTTACCTACGAGCAGTACTTC. Its protein is CASSPGGAGVTYEQYF.

This chain links TRBV7-8 with TRBJ1-6; D gene ambiguous. Between the trimmed V and J ends, which lost 9 bases and 8 bases, there was a span of 17 bases. From germline, CDR1 is SGHVS and CDR2 FQNEAQ. CDR3 length equals 14 residues. CDR3 in DNA: TGTGCCAGTCAATACCGAGACATTTATTCACCCCTCCACTTT. This encodes CASQYRDIYSPLHF.

The chain links TRBV20-1 to TRBJ1-6; tentatively, D is TRBD1 (5 bases). Germline CDR1 reads DFQATT; CDR2 reads SNEGSKA (reference sequence). CDR3 size: 14 residues. The V end lost 6 bases, the J end lost 10 bases, and 19 bases lay between the germline ends. CDR3 sequence reads: CSARTRDLRSPLHF. CDR3 coding DNA: TGCAGTGCACGGACGAGGGACCTGAGGTCACCCCTCCACTTT.